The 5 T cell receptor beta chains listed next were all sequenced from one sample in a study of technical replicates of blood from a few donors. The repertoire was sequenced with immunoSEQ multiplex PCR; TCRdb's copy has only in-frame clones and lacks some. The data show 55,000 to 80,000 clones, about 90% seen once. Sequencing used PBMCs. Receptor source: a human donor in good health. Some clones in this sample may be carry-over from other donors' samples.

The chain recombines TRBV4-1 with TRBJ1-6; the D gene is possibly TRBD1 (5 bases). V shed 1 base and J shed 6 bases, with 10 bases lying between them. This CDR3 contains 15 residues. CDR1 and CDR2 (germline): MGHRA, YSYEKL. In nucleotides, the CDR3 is TGCGCCAGCAGCCAAGGACAGCAGGTTAATTCACCCCTCCACTTT. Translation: CASSQGQQVNSPLHF.

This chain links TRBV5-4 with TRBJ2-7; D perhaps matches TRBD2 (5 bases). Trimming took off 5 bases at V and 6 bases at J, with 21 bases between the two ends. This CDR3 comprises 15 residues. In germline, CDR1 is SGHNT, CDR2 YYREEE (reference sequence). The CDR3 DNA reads TGTGCCAGCAGATTCGGACGGGGTGAGTCGGGCGAGCAGTACTTC. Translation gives CASRFGRGESGEQYF.

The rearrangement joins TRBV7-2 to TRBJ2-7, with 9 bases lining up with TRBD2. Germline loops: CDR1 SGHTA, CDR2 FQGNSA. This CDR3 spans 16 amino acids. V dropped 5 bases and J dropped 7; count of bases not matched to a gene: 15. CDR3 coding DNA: TGTGCCAGCAGCCCCACGTTTAGCGGGAGCGGATGGGAGCAGTACTTC. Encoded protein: CASSPTFSGSGWEQYF.

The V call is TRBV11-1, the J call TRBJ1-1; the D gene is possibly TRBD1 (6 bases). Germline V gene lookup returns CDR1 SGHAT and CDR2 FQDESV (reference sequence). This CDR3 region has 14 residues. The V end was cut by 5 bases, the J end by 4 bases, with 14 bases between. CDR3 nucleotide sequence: TGTGCCAGCAGCCCGGACAGCTTGGCCACTGAAGCTTTCTTT. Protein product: CASSPDSLATEAFF.

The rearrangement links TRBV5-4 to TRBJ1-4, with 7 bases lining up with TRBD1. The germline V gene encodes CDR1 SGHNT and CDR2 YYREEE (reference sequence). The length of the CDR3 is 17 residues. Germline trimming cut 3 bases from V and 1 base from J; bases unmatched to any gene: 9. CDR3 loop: CASSSGGTALTNEKLFF. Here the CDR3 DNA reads TGTGCCAGCAGCTCCGGAGGGACAGCCTTAACTAATGAAAAACTGTTTTTT.